This TCR beta chain comes out of a study of shared clonotypes between healthy human individuals. Study information: Donors had three CD4 naive, three CD4 memory, two CD8 naive and one CD8 memory plate apiece.

As concerns this clone: The target antigen is unknown.

Broader study findings: Non-shared clonotypes had lower generation probabilities than clonotypes shared by all four sorted-subset donors. Tissues were not sampled, only blood, and their repertoires likely differ.

The CDR3 consists of 13 residues. V was clipped by 7 bases and J by 8 bases; unmatched bases: 10. Looked up from germline, CDR1 is SNHLY and CDR2 is FYNNEI. Naive CD8 cells comprised CD45RO-negative, CCR7-positively selected cells, excluding terminally differentiated effector memory CD45RA+ cells. The table came from immunoSEQ multiplex PCR; TCRdb's copy has only in-frame clones and leaves some out. Of roughly 550,000 clones in the sample, roughly 96% are singletons; the top ten hold 0.09% to 0.13%. The receptor was derived from a woman aged 30 to 39 in good health. Material: naive CD8+ T cells sorted from blood. This chain joins TRBV2 and TRBJ1-2; TRBD1 matches at 7 bases. The CDR3 DNA follows: TGTGCCAGCAAGGAGACAGGGAGGAAGGGCTACACCTTC. It specifies CASKETGRKGYTF.